The 27 T cell receptor beta chains reported below all come from one sample, sequenced in a study of control samples from healthy donors and cancer patients. This table comes from immunoSEQ multiplex PCR, and its TCRdb copy is limited to in-frame clones, with some not included. Of around 80,000 clones listed, roughly 91% are singletons. The sequenced material came from blood. These receptors were collected from a man aged 50 to 59 in good health.

DNA of the CDR3: TGTGCCAGCAGTTCACTTGGGACTAGCGGTGATAATGAGCAGTTCTTC. Translated: CASSSLGTSGDNEQFF. The J gene is TRBJ2-1, the V gene TRBV6-2 or TRBV6-3; 11 bases are a match to TRBD2. CDR1 is MNHEY, CDR2 SVGEGT, per germline. Trimming took 4 bases from V and 7 from J; bases not matched to a gene: 9. The CDR3 totals 16 residues.

V is TRBV6-5 and J is TRBJ1-1; no reliable D call. Trimming removed 5 bases at V and 10 bases at J, with 17 bases between. CDR1 is MNHEY, CDR2 SVGAGI, per germline. This CDR3 has 13 amino acids. The CDR3 coding sequence is TGTGCCAGCAGTCTTTGGACTGAATCTGTAGCTTTCTTT. Translating gives CASSLWTESVAFF.

This chain links TRBV30 with TRBJ1-3; TRBD1 might be the D (5 bases). The germline V gene encodes CDR1 GTSNPN and CDR2 SVGIG (reference sequence). With 5 bases removed from V and 0 bases from J, the gap between germline ends came to 14 bases. CDR3 length: 15 residues. This CDR3 is CAWEEGPNSGNTIYF. Written as DNA, the CDR3 is TGTGCCTGGGAAGAGGGGCCCAACTCTGGAAACACCATATATTTT.

To note about this clone: The same CDR3 is also encoded by other DNA sequences in this sample. The chain couples TRBV18 to TRBJ1-4, with D possibly TRBD1 on 5 matching bases. Germline CDR1 and CDR2: KGHSH and LQKENI. The length of the CDR3 is 14 residues. The ends were cut back, 3 bases at V and 4 bases at J, with 9 bases in the middle. CDR3 region: CASSPQGSNEKLFF. CDR3 bases: TGTGCCAGCTCACCTCAGGGCAGTAATGAAAAACTGTTTTTT.

The V call is TRBV10-2, the J call TRBJ2-7, with D tentatively TRBD1 or TRBD2 (5 bases each). CDR3 size: 15 residues. V was pared by 2 bases and J by 3 bases, with 14 bases between. Germline V CDR1 and CDR2: WSHSY, SAAADI. This chain's CDR3 is CASSERGHEGYEQYF. CDR3 nucleotides: TGCGCCAGCAGTGAGAGGGGCCACGAGGGCTACGAGCAGTACTTC.

This clone was found once. V usage is TRBV12-3 or TRBV12-4 and J usage is TRBJ1-1; D gene ambiguous. V was clipped by 3 bases and J by 11 bases, with 16 bases between them. The CDR3 covers 13 residues. In DNA, the CDR3 is TGTGCCAGCAGTTTCCGCACTCCTACGGACGCTTTCTTT. Translating it yields CASSFRTPTDAFF.

The V gene is TRBV5-6, the J gene TRBJ1-5; D gene uncertain. This CDR3 contains 14 residues. The V end was cut by 1 base, the J end by 0 bases, with 5 bases between. CDR1 and CDR2 (germline): SGHDT, YYEEEE. The CDR3 sequence: CASSLTDSNQPQHF. The CDR3 coding sequence is TGTGCCAGCAGCTTGACTGATAGCAATCAGCCCCAGCATTTT.

The genes are TRBV6-1 and TRBJ1-2; D gene ambiguous. Trimming removed 3 bases from V and 4 bases from J, with 12 bases in between. Germline V lookup: CDR1 MNHNS, CDR2 SASEGT. The CDR3 is 14 amino acids. The CDR3 DNA is TGTGCCAGCAGTGATCCGGTGGTTGTCTATGGCTACACCTTC. Translating it yields CASSDPVVVYGYTF.

V gene TRBV7-9 combines with J gene TRBJ1-5, with D unclear. CDR3 size: 15 residues. Germline V CDR1 and CDR2: SEHNR, FQNEAQ (reference sequence). The ends were cut back, 2 bases at V and 0 bases at J, with 8 bases in the middle. The CDR3 sequence is CASSLKGGSNQPQHF. For the CDR3, the DNA is TGTGCCAGCAGCTTAAAGGGAGGTAGCAATCAGCCCCAGCATTTT.

The V gene is TRBV7-2, the J gene TRBJ2-7; no clear D. V dropped 5 bases and J dropped 2 bases, with 10 bases sitting between them. Germline V lookup: CDR1 SGHTA, CDR2 FQGNSA. The CDR3 length is 13 residues. The CDR3 sequence: CASSPRQTYEQYF. CDR3 DNA sequence: TGTGCCAGCAGCCCCCGACAAACCTACGAGCAGTACTTC.

V usage is TRBV2 and J usage is TRBJ2-1; D uncertain. CDR3 length equals 14 residues. CDR1 is SNHLY, CDR2 FYNNEI, per germline. The V end lost 7 bases, the J end lost 12 bases, and 22 bases lay between the germline ends. CDR3 sequence: CASTSREGRDGQFF. The CDR3 DNA is TGTGCCAGCACCTCTAGGGAAGGGCGAGATGGGCAGTTCTTC.

V usage is TRBV18 and J usage is TRBJ1-2; D uncertain. The CDR3 loop spans 18 amino acids. CDR1 is KGHSH and CDR2 is LQKENI in the germline V gene. Trimming removed 1 base from V and 2 bases from J, with 20 bases in between. The CDR3 spells CASSPRSLDAGGNYGYTF. CDR3 coding DNA: TGTGCCAGCTCACCACGGTCCCTAGACGCCGGTGGGAACTATGGCTACACCTTC.

The chain joins TRBV5-1 to TRBJ2-5, with a tentative D call TRBD1 (6 bases). Germline V gene sequence: CDR1 SGHRS, CDR2 YFSETQ. The CDR3 sequence is 14 residues long. V lost 2 bases and J 3 bases, leaving 11 bases between the germline ends. The CDR3 DNA reads as TGCGCCAGCAGCTTCTTCCCAGGGGAAGAGACCCAGTACTTC. It yields the protein CASSFFPGEETQYF.

V usage is TRBV25-1 and J usage is TRBJ1-1, with D unclear. V lost 7 bases and J 11 bases, leaving 14 bases between the germline ends. The CDR3 is 11 residues long. CDR1 is MGHDK, CDR2 SYGVNS, per germline. CDR3: CASIGQKRAFF. CDR3 DNA sequence: TGTGCCAGCATTGGTCAAAAGAGGGCTTTCTTT.

This clone was observed a single time. The V and J genes are TRBV6-5 and TRBJ2-6; D call uncertain. Germline CDR1 MNHEY, CDR2 SVGAGI. V gave up 7 bases and J gave up 0 bases, with 10 bases separating them. The CDR3 is 15 residues long. CDR3 in amino acids: CASMDVVSGANVLTF. CDR3 in DNA: TGTGCCAGCATGGACGTAGTCTCTGGGGCCAACGTCCTGACTTTC.

The chain has TRBV24-1 and TRBJ2-3, with 7 positions matching TRBD1. V dropped 4 bases and J dropped 0; count of bases not matched to a gene: 3. Looked up from germline, CDR1 is KGHDR and CDR2 is SFDVKD. CDR3 length equals 15 residues. This chain's CDR3 is CATSDRTGSTDTQYF. The CDR3 DNA follows: TGTGCCACCAGTGACCGGACAGGAAGCACAGATACGCAGTATTTT.

The chain carries TRBV6-6 and TRBJ2-7; TRBD2 aligns across 7 bases. Germline V lookup: CDR1 MNHNY, CDR2 SVGAGI (reference sequence). V trimming: 5 bases; J trimming: 7 bases; junction bases outside the gene matches: 8. The CDR3 is made up of 13 amino acids. The DNA of the CDR3 is TGTGCCAGCAGTCCGAAGCGGGGCGAGGAGCAGTACTTC. It translates to CASSPKRGEEQYF.

A single count supports this clone. The chain is built from TRBV6-5 and TRBJ2-7; 7 positions agree with TRBD1. Germline V gene sequence: CDR1 MNHEY, CDR2 SVGAGI. With 1 base clipped from V and 3 bases from J, the junction kept 3 bases outside the gene matches. The CDR3 loop spans 14 amino acids. DNA of the CDR3: TGTGCCAGCAGTTACTGGAACAGGGGCTACGAGCAGTACTTC. It codes for CASSYWNRGYEQYF.

V is TRBV5-1 and J is TRBJ1-5, with D perhaps TRBD1 (5 bases). The V gene's germline CDR1 is SGHRS and CDR2 YFSETQ. Trimming removed 4 bases from V and 1 base from J, with 9 bases in between. The CDR3 is made up of 14 amino acids. DNA for the CDR3: TGCGCCAGCAGCGACGGGGGAAGCAATCAGCCCCAGCATTTT. Amino acid sequence: CASSDGGSNQPQHF.

V gene TRBV5-1 combines with J gene TRBJ2-2; D possibly corresponds to TRBD1 (5 bases). Trimming took 6 bases from V and 5 from J, leaving 11 bases between them. Germline loops: CDR1 SGHRS, CDR2 YFSETQ. The CDR3 totals 13 residues. CDR3 sequence reads: CASNSGNTGELFF. The DNA for the CDR3 is TGCGCCAGCAACTCAGGGAATACCGGGGAGCTGTTTTTT.

The genes are TRBV6-5 and TRBJ1-6; a possible D gene is TRBD1 (5 bases). CDR1 MNHEY and CDR2 SVGAGI come from the germline V gene. The CDR3 loop spans 15 amino acids. V lost 6 bases and J 7 bases, leaving 16 bases between the germline ends. CDR3 sequence: CASRAARGLNSPLHF. The CDR3 DNA reads TGTGCCAGCAGAGCTGCGCGGGGCCTAAATTCACCCCTCCACTTT.

This sequence joins TRBV6-4 and TRBJ1-6; weak D call: TRBD1 (5 bases). Germline assignment: CDR1 MRHNA and CDR2 SNTAGT. This CDR3 has 14 amino acids. The V gene lost 6 bases and the J gene lost 0 bases, with 6 bases spanning the gap. The CDR3 here is CASRDTSYNSPLHF. CDR3 DNA sequence: TGTGCCAGCAGGGACACCTCCTATAATTCACCCCTCCACTTT.

The chain couples TRBV6-5 to TRBJ1-5; D is unresolved. The CDR3 has 12 residues. V gave up 6 bases and J gave up 2 bases, with 5 bases separating them. From germline, CDR1 is MNHEY and CDR2 SVGAGI. The CDR3 is CASRAGNQPQHF. The CDR3 DNA reads as TGTGCCAGCAGGGCCGGCAATCAGCCCCAGCATTTT.

The V and J genes are TRBV7-2 and TRBJ1-6; 7 nucleotides line up with TRBD1. This CDR3 has 14 amino acids. Per the germline V gene, CDR1 is SGHTA and CDR2 is FQGNSA. Unmatched junction bases numbered 8, after V lost 5 bases and J lost 10 bases. The CDR3: CASSAGQVGSPLHF. DNA of the CDR3: TGTGCCAGCAGCGCAGGACAGGTTGGATCACCCCTCCACTTT.

The J gene is TRBJ1-1, the V gene TRBV9; no clear D gene. CDR1 and CDR2 from the germline V gene are SGDLS and YYNGEE. V dropped 0 bases and J dropped 1 base, with 10 bases sitting between them. CDR3 length: 15 residues. The CDR3 DNA is TGTGCCAGCAGCGTAGATCCACAGCCGAACACTGAAGCTTTCTTT. Translated: CASSVDPQPNTEAFF.

The rearrangement uses TRBV7-9 and TRBJ1-4; D is undetermined. CDR1 is SEHNR, CDR2 FQNEAQ, per germline (reference sequence). The V end lost 4 bases, the J end lost 5 bases, and 14 bases lay between the germline ends. The CDR3 loop spans 15 amino acids. CDR3 sequence: CASSSLRQENEKLFF. For the CDR3, the DNA is TGTGCCAGCAGCTCTTTGAGGCAGGAGAATGAAAAACTGTTTTTT.

V usage is TRBV7-6 and J usage is TRBJ2-1, with 12 bases matching TRBD2. Unmatched junction bases numbered 1, after V lost 1 base and J lost 0 bases. The germline CDR1 and CDR2 sequences are SGHVS and FNYEAQ. The CDR3 runs to 17 residues. The CDR3 DNA is TGTGCCAGCAGCTTAGGACTAGCGGGGGCCTCCTACAATGAGCAGTTCTTC. This encodes CASSLGLAGASYNEQFF.